The present TCR beta chain was sequenced within a study of vaccination and CD4 T cells after COVID-19. As for the study in general: Collection of post-COVID samples occurred a median about 98 days after diagnosis, spanning a range of 35 to 161. Notes on the study in general: SARS-CoV-2-reactive clonotype medians increased from about 20 to 38, not significantly. Spike mono-reactivity held for 304 of 307 vaccine-specific clones in convalescent patients.

The CDR3 sequence is 12 residues long. With 10 bases removed from V and 5 bases from J, the gap between germline ends came to 15 bases. Looked up from germline, CDR1 is SNHLY and CDR2 is FYNNEI. As to treatment: roughly ten-day PBMC culture with coronavirus spike peptide pools or control peptides (ViraFEST assay). Sequence data for DNA of cultured CD4+ T cells were generated by the Oncomine TCR Beta short-read assay. TCRdb re-analysed the PCR reads in MiXCR, keeping a single row per CDR3 protein. The sample includes about 12,000 distinct CDR3 sequences, around half of them seen just once. Points on this clonotype: Its antigen is unknown.

The chain couples TRBV2 to TRBJ2-7; a weak D match, TRBD2 (6 bases). The receptor's source is a human donor who had recovered from COVID-19. The sequenced sample was CD4+ T cells from blood, cultured in vitro. CDR3 DNA sequence: TGTGCCACCACGGGAGATGGACACGAGCAGTACTTC. Protein: CATTGDGHEQYF.